The following is a T cell receptor beta chain sequence with its context. Antigen specificity is unknown. CDR3 length: 14 amino acids. Germline lookup yields CDR1 DFQATT and CDR2 SNEGSKA (reference sequence). Trimming removed 0 bases from V and 13 bases from J; junction bases left unmatched: 12. A second PCR, run for roughly 6 to 11 cycles, used a sample-barcoded 5' primer plus a J-beta primer mix. Tags on each cDNA molecule came from a template-switch adaptor with 12 random nucleotides. Each CDR3 protein is one row after TCRdb ran MiXCR on the 5' RACE reads. Of 790,000 or so distinct CDR3 sequences listed, more than 35% were seen once; the top ten hold 18%. The data were taken from a study of blood T cells in healthy people across ages. Study outcomes and limitations: Diversity of TCR beta per million T cells declined in a roughly linear way with age.

The specimen was blood. The chain links TRBV20-1 to TRBJ2-4; 7 positions match TRBD1. This clonotype was sampled from a man older than 75 in good health. The CDR3 region has the DNA TGCAGTGCTAGAGATCTAACAAGGGGGACAGAGCAGTACTTC. Protein product: CSARDLTRGTEQYF.